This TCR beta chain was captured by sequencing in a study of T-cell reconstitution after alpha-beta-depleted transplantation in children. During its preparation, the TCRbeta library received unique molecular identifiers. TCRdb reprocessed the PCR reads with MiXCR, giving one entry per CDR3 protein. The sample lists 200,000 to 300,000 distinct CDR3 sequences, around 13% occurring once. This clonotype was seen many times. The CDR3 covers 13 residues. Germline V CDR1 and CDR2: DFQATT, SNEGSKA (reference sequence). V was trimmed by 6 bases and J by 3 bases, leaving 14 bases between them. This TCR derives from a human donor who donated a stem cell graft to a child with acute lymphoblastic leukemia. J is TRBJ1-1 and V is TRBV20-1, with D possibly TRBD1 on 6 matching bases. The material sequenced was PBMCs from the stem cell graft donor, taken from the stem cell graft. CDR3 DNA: TGCAGTGCCCGACAGGAGATCGACACTGAAGCTTTCTTT. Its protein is CSARQEIDTEAFF.